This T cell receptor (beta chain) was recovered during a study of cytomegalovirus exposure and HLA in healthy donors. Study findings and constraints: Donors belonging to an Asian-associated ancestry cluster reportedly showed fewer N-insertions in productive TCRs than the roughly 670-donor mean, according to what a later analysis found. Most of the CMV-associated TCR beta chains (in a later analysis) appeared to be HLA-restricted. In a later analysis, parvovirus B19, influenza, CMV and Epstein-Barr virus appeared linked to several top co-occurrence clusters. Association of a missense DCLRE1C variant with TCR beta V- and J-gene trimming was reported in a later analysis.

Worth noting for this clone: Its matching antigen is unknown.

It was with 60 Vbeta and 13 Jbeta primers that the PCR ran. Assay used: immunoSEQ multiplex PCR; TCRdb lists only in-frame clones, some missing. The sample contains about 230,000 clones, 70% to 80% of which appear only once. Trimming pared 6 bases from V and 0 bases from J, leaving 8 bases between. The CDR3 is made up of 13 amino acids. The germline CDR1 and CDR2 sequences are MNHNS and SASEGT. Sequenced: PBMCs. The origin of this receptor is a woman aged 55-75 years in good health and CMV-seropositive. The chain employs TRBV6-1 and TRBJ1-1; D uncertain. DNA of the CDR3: TGTGCCAGCAGAGCCGAAATGAACACTGAAGCTTTCTTT. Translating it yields CASRAEMNTEAFF.